Listed here are 5 T cell receptor beta chains from one sample, sequenced in a study of graft-versus-host responses after intestinal transplantation. Their recognized antigens are unknown. Sequencing used immunoSEQ multiplex PCR; TCRdb keeps in-frame clones, though not all of them. The table lists fewer than 80,000 clones, around nine tenths of them singletons, with 1.5% to 2% in the top ten. Source: unstimulated CD8+ T cells sorted from spleen or lymph node cells, taken before transplant. Every receptor here comes from a human donor who was the organ donor for an intestinal transplant.

The chain carries TRBV27 and TRBJ1-4; D perhaps matches TRBD1 (6 bases). The V and J ends lost 8 bases and 5 bases respectively, with 15 bases between them. CDR1 MNHEY and CDR2 SMNVEV come from the germline V gene (reference sequence). The CDR3 is 14 amino acids. The CDR3 protein is CASLTGQQNEKLFF. The CDR3 DNA follows: TGTGCCAGCCTGACCGGACAGCAGAATGAAAAACTGTTTTTT.

The V call is TRBV9, the J call TRBJ2-3, with D perhaps TRBD2 (5 bases). CDR3 length: 15 residues. Per germline, CDR1 SGDLS and CDR2 YYNGEE. Deletions cut 1 base from V and 5 bases from J, with 14 bases between. DNA for the CDR3: TGTGCCAGCAGCGTACGCAGCGGTCCAGGAGATACGCAGTATTTT. The encoded protein is CASSVRSGPGDTQYF. Variable domain in full (rest from reference TRBV9 and TRBJ2-3): DSGVTQTPKHLITATGQRVTLRCSPRSGDLSVYWYQQSLDQGLQFLIQYYNGEERAKGNILERFSAQQFPDLHSELNLSSLELGDSALYFCASSVRSGPGDTQYFGPGTRLTVL.

The CDR3 spells CASSSPGGTQYF. CDR3 in DNA: TGCGCCAGCAGCAGCCCAGGTGGTACGCAGTATTTT. The chain has TRBV5-1 and TRBJ2-3; D is unresolved. Germline loops: CDR1 SGHRS, CDR2 YFSETQ. This CDR3 is 12 amino acids long. Trimming stripped 4 bases from V and 8 bases from J, with 11 bases between.

This clone was seen only a few times. The chain combines TRBV6-6 with TRBJ2-7; unclear D gene. The CDR3 length is 13 residues. Germline CDR1 is MNHNY and CDR2 is SVGAGI (reference sequence). V lost 3 bases and J lost 6, with 12 bases in between. CDR3 region: CASSYVMESEQYF. The DNA for the CDR3 is TGTGCCAGCAGTTATGTGATGGAGTCCGAGCAGTACTTC.

This sequence joins TRBV9 and TRBJ1-3, with D tentatively TRBD1 (6 bases). This CDR3 has 15 amino acids. Per germline, CDR1 SGDLS and CDR2 YYNGEE. Trimming left V 4 bases short and J 0 bases short, with 11 bases between. The CDR3, as DNA: TGTGCCAGCAGCTGGACAGCGACCTCTGGAAACACCATATATTTT. Protein product: CASSWTATSGNTIYF.